One sample yielded the 18 T cell receptor beta chains listed below, sequenced in a study of blood T cell repertoires in COVID-19. Sequencing was performed with immunoSEQ multiplex PCR; in TCRdb, only in-frame clones are kept and a portion is missing. The table records 87,000 or so clones, over 75% of them present only once. The specimen was peripheral blood. The receptors originated from a woman aged 80 or over with COVID-19, enrolled during active disease.

The rearrangement uses TRBV4-1 and TRBJ1-6; D gene uncertain. CDR3 length equals 18 residues. Trimming left V 1 base short and J 0 bases short, with 13 bases between. Per germline, CDR1 MGHRA and CDR2 YSYEKL. In DNA, the CDR3 is TGCGCCAGCAGCCAAGGTGGGGAAGGGAGCTCCTATAATTCACCCCTCCACTTT. Its translation: CASSQGGEGSSYNSPLHF.

A few counts support this clone. The rearrangement joins TRBV10-2 to TRBJ2-7; tentatively, D is TRBD1 (6 bases). V was cut by 7 bases and J by 0 bases, with 13 bases left in between. The CDR3 loop spans 14 amino acids. The germline gives CDR1 WSHSY, CDR2 SAAADI. In DNA form, the CDR3 reads TGCGCCAGCAAACCGGGACACCCCTCCTACGAGCAGTACTTC. It yields the protein CASKPGHPSYEQYF.

V gene TRBV10-3 combines with J gene TRBJ2-4; 11 bases map to TRBD2. CDR1 is ENHRY, CDR2 SYGVKD, per germline. This CDR3 contains 17 residues. With V trimmed by 3 bases and J by 2 bases, 6 bases remained unmatched. The CDR3 spells CAISDPSGRFSKNIQYF. The CDR3 DNA follows: TGTGCCATCAGTGACCCTAGCGGGAGGTTCTCCAAAAACATTCAGTACTTC.

This clone has only a few counts. This chain links TRBV27 with TRBJ2-3; 9 nucleotides match TRBD2. Per germline, CDR1 MNHEY and CDR2 SMNVEV (reference sequence). The CDR3 covers 17 residues. With 2 bases clipped from V and 6 bases from J, the junction kept 12 bases outside the gene matches. In DNA, the CDR3 is TGTGCCAGCAGTTTACGGTTAGCGGGAGTCTCCTGGGATACGCAGTATTTT. Encoded protein: CASSLRLAGVSWDTQYF.

The chain is built from TRBV5-1 and TRBJ1-1; TRBD1 matches 7 bases. Trimming at V came to 0 bases and at J to 6 bases, leaving 2 bases not matched to a gene. Germline loops: CDR1 SGHRS, CDR2 YFSETQ. The CDR3 is made up of 13 amino acids. The CDR3 loop is CASSLEGAPEAFF. The CDR3 nucleotides are TGCGCCAGCAGCTTGGAGGGGGCGCCTGAAGCTTTCTTT.

The chain joins TRBV9 to TRBJ2-1; D is perhaps TRBD2 (5 bases). Trimming took off 2 bases at V and 0 bases at J, with 12 bases between the two ends. The germline V gene encodes CDR1 SGDLS and CDR2 YYNGEE. This CDR3 is built from 16 residues. CDR3 in amino acids: CASSVSGAVSYNEQFF. DNA of the CDR3: TGTGCCAGCAGCGTGAGTGGAGCGGTCTCCTACAATGAGCAGTTCTTC.

The chain combines TRBV5-4 with TRBJ2-2, with D perhaps TRBD1 (6 bases). CDR3 length equals 16 residues. Between the trimmed V and J ends, which lost 2 bases and 1 base, there was a span of 12 bases. Germline CDR1 SGHNT, CDR2 YYREEE (reference sequence). Here the CDR3 DNA reads TGTGCCAGCAGCTTACCCGGGACAAAGAACACCGGGGAGCTGTTTTTT. Encoded protein: CASSLPGTKNTGELFF. The variable domain in full, with the rest retrieved from reference TRBV5-4 and TRBJ2-2, is ETGVTQSPTHLIKTRGQQVTLRCSSQSGHNTVSWYQQALGQGPQFIFQYYREEENGRGNFPPRFSGLQFPNYSSELNVNALELDDSALYLCASSLPGTKNTGELFFGEGSRLTVL.

A few counts support this clone. This chain links TRBV7-3 with TRBJ2-2; D may be TRBD1 (6 bases). This CDR3 is built from 15 residues. Trimming removed 4 bases at V and 6 bases at J, with 15 bases between. Germline V gene lookup returns CDR1 SGHTA and CDR2 FQGTGA. The CDR3 DNA reads as TGTGCCAGCAGCTCGCTGGAGCAGGGGTCCGGGGAGCTGTTTTTT. Its translation is CASSSLEQGSGELFF.

The gene calls are TRBV5-1 and TRBJ2-2; 7 bases line up with TRBD1. In germline, CDR1 is SGHRS, CDR2 YFSETQ. Trimming took 1 base from V and 5 from J; bases not matched to a gene: 5. The CDR3 is made up of 15 amino acids. Written as DNA, the CDR3 is TGCGCCAGCAGCTTGATTGGGACAGAGACCGGGGAGCTGTTTTTT. It yields the protein CASSLIGTETGELFF.

This rearrangement joins TRBV5-5 to TRBJ2-7; TRBD1 matches at 9 bases. V was pared by 0 bases and J by 4 bases, with 5 bases of the junction left unmatched. Per the germline V gene, CDR1 is SGHKS and CDR2 is YYEKEE (reference sequence). CDR3 length: 15 amino acids. The CDR3 region is CASSLVPGQGYEQYF. The CDR3 DNA reads as TGTGCCAGCAGCTTGGTCCCGGGACAGGGTTACGAGCAGTACTTC.

The genes are TRBV28 and TRBJ2-7; a weak D match, TRBD1 (6 bases). This CDR3 is built from 15 residues. Per germline, CDR1 MDHEN and CDR2 SYDVKM. V was cut by 4 bases and J by 3 bases, with 16 bases left in between. The CDR3 bases are TGTGCCAGCAGTTCAAGTGGACAGAGTTTCTACGAGCAGTACTTC. Translating gives CASSSSGQSFYEQYF.

The chain employs TRBV10-3 and TRBJ2-1; 11 bases align to TRBD2. Losses at the gene ends were 2 bases for V and 7 bases for J; bases not matched to a gene: 4. This CDR3 comprises 15 residues. Germline CDR1 is ENHRY and CDR2 is SYGVKD. CDR3 nucleotide sequence: TGTGCCATCAGTGAGATCCCTAGCGGGGGGAATGAGCAGTTCTTC. It encodes CAISEIPSGGNEQFF.

The chain carries TRBV7-2 and TRBJ1-2, with D possibly matching TRBD1 (5 bases). With 6 bases removed from V and 5 bases from J, the gap between germline ends came to 10 bases. The length of the CDR3 is 12 residues. Germline V gives CDR1 SGHTA, CDR2 FQGNSA. This CDR3 is CASSWGGYGYTF. The CDR3 nucleotides read TGTGCCAGCAGTTGGGGGGGGTATGGCTACACCTTC.

This chain links TRBV12-5 with TRBJ1-1; 11 bases fit TRBD1. J was trimmed by 6 bases and V by 0 bases; bases with no gene match: 3. CDR3 length: 15 amino acids. Germline CDR1 reads LGHNT; CDR2 reads FRNRAP. CDR3 sequence (DNA): TGTGCTAGTGGTTTGGTACTGGACAGGGGGCCTGAAGCTTTCTTT. Its translation: CASGLVLDRGPEAFF.

This clone was seen a single time. The chain is built from TRBV9 and TRBJ2-1, with 7 bases matching TRBD2. CDR3 size: 16 residues. V was pared by 1 base and J by 7 bases, with 11 bases of the junction left unmatched. Per germline, CDR1 SGDLS and CDR2 YYNGEE. The CDR3 coding sequence is TGTGCCAGCAGCGTATACCGGGACTATAGGATAAATGAGCAGTTCTTC. Residues: CASSVYRDYRINEQFF. Filled out from reference TRBV9 and TRBJ2-1, the complete variable domain reads DSGVTQTPKHLITATGQRVTLRCSPRSGDLSVYWYQQSLDQGLQFLIQYYNGEERAKGNILERFSAQQFPDLHSELNLSSLELGDSALYFCASSVYRDYRINEQFFGPGTRLTVL.

This clone was counted once. The J gene is TRBJ2-3, the V gene TRBV15, with 10 bases identical to TRBD2. The CDR3 has 16 amino acids. V lost 4 bases, J lost 2 bases, and 6 bases stayed unmatched. CDR1 is LNHNV, CDR2 YYDKDF, per germline (reference sequence). The DNA of the CDR3 is TGTGCCACCAGCACCAGACTAGCGGGCCCCACAGATACGCAGTATTTT. Its protein product is CATSTRLAGPTDTQYF.

CDR3 sequence reads: CASGITGPTGELFF. As DNA, the CDR3 is TGTGCCAGCGGGATAACAGGGCCCACCGGGGAGCTGTTTTTT. The chain joins TRBV2 to TRBJ2-2, with D perhaps matching TRBD1 (6 bases). V shed 8 bases and J shed 4 bases, with 14 bases lying between them. Germline V gives CDR1 SNHLY, CDR2 FYNNEI. The CDR3 extends over 14 amino acids.

This clone was seen only once. This chain joins TRBV28 and TRBJ2-7; 9 nucleotides line up with TRBD2. Germline values: CDR1 MDHEN, CDR2 SYDVKM. CDR3 length: 14 amino acids. V dropped 6 bases and J dropped 1; count of bases not matched to a gene: 4. For the CDR3, the DNA is TGTGCCAGCAGGGTTAGCGGGAGTTCCTACGAGCAGTACTTC. Its protein product is CASRVSGSSYEQYF.